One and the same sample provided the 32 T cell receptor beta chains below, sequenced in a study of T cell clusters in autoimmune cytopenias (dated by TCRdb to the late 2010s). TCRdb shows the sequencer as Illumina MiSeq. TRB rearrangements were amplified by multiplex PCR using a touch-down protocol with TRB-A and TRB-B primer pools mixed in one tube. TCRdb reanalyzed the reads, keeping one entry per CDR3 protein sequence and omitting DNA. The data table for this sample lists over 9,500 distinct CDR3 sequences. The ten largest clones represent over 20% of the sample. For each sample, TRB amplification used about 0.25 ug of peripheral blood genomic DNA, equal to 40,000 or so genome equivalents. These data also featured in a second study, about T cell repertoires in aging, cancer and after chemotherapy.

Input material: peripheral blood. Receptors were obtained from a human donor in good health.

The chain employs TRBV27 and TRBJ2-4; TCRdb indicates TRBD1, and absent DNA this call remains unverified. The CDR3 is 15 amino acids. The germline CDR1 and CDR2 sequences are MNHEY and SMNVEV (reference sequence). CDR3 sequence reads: CASSLRSPAKNIQYF.

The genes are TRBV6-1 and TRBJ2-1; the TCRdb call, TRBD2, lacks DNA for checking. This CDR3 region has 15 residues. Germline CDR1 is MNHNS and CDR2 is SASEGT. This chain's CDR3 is CASSRNTGANNEQFF.

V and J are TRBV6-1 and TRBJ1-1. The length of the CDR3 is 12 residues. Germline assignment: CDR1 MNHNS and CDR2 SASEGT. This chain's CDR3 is CASSQVSTEAFF.

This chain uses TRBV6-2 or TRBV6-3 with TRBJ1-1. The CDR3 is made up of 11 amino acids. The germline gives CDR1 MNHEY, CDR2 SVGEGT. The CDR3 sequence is CASTWGGRAFF.

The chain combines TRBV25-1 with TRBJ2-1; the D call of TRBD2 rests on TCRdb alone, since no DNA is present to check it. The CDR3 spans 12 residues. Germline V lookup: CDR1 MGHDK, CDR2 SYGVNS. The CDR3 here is CASSYRASTLFF.

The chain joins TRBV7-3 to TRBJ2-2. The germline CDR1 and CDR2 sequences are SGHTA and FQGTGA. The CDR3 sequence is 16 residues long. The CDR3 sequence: CASSLKGGRSTGELFF. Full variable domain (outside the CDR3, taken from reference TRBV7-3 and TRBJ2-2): GAGVSQTPSNKVTEKGKYVELRCDPISGHTALYWYRQSLGQGPEFLIYFQGTGAADDSGLPNDRFFAVRPEGSVSTLKIQRTERGDSAVYLCASSLKGGRSTGELFFGEGSRLTVL.

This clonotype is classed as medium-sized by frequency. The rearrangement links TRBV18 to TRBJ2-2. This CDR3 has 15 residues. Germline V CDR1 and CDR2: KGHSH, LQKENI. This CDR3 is CASSPRGLDGGELFF.

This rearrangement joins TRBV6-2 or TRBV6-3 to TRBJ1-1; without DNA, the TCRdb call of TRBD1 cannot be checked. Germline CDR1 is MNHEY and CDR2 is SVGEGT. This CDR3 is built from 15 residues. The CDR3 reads CASSFLEQGNTEAFF.

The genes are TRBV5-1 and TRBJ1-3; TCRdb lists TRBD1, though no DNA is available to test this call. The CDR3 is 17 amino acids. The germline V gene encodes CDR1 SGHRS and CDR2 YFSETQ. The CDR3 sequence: CASRGTGGINSGNTIYF.

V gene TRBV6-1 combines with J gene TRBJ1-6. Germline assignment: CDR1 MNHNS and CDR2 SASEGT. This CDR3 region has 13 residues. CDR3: CASSARSDSPLHF.

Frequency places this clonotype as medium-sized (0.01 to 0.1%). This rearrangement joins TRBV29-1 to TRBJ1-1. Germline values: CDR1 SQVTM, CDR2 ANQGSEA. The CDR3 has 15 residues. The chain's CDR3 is CSVEVAGRLNTEAFF.

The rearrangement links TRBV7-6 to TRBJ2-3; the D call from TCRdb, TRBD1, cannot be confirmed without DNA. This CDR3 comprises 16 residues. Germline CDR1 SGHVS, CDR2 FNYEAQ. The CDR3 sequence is CASSPPGTTGADTQYF.

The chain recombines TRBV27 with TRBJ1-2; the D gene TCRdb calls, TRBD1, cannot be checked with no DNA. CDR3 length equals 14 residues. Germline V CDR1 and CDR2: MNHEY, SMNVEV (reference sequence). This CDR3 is CATSPGTGWGGYTF.

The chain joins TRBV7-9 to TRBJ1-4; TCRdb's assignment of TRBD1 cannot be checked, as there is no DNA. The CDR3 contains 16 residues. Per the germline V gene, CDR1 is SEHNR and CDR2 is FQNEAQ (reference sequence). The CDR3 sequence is CASSPSRQGGIEKLFF.

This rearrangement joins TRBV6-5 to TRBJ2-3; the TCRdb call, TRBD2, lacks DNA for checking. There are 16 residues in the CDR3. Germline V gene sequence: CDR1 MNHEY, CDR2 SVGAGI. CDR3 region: CASSTGTSGVTDTQYF.

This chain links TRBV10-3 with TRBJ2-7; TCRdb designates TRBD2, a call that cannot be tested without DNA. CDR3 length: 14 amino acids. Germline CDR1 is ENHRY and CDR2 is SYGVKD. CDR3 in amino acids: CAISAQAGDNEQYF.

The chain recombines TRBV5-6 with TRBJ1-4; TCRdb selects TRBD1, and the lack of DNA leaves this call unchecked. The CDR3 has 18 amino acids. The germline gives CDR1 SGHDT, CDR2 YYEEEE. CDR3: CASSPSAGSGLTNEKLFF.

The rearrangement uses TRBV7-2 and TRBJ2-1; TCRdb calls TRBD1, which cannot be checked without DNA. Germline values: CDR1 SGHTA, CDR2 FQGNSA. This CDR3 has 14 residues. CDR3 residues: CASSGTGGGNEQFF.

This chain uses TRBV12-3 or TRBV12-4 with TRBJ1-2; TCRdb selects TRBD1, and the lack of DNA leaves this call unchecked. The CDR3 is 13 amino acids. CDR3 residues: CASKVGQYYGYTF.

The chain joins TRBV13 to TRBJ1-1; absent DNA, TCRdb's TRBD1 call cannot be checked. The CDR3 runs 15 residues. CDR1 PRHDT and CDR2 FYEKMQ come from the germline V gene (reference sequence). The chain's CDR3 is CASSSVGGGHTEAFF.

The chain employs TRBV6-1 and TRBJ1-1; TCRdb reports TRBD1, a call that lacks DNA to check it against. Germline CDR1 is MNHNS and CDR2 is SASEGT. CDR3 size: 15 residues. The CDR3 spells CASLPIGGVGTEAFF.

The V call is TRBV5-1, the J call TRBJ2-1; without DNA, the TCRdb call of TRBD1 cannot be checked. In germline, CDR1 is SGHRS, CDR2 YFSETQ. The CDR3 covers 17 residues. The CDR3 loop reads CASSLETIGGSSLEQFF.

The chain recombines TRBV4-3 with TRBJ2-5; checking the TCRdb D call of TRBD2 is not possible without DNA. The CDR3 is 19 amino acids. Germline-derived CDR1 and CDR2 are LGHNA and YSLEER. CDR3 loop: CASSPSPTSGDGEAETQYF.

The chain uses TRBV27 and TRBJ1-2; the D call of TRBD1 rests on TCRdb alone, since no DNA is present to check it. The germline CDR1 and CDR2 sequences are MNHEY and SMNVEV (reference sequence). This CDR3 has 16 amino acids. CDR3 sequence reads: CASSSRQSPIFYGYTF.

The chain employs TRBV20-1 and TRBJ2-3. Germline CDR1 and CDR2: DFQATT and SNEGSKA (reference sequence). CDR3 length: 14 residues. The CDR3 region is CSARGPSGSDTQYF.

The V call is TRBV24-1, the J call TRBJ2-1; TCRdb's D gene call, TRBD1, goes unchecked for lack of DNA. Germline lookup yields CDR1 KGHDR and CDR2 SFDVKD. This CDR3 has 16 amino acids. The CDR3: CATSHGNRGAYNEQFF.

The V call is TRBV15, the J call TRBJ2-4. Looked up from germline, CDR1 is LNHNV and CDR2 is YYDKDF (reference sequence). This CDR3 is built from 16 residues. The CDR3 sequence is CATSRDNGVAKNIQYF.

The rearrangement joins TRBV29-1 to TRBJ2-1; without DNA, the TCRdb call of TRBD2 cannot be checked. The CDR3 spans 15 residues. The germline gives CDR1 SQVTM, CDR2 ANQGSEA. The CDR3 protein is CSVWTSGRHYNEQFF.

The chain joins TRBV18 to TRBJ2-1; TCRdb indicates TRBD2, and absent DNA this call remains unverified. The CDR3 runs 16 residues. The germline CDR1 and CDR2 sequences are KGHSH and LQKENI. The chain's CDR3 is CASSPPGLAGVREQFF.

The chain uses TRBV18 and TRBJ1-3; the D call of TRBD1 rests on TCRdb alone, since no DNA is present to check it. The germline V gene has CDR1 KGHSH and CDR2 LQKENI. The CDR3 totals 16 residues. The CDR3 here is CASSPGQVLSGNTIYF.

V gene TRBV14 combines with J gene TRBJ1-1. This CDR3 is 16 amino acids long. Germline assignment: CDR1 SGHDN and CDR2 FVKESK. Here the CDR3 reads CASSQDQPRMNTEAFF.

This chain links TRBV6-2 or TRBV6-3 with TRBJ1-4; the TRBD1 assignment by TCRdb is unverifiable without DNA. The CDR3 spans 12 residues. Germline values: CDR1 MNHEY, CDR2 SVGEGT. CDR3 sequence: CASRGRDEKLFF.